This record looks at one T cell receptor (beta chain) sequence and its context. This clone was counted once. The specificity of this receptor is unknown. No clone much larger than this one lies a single base away; base qualities are absent. The data derive from a study of technical replicates of blood from a few donors (dated by TCRdb to 2015 to 2018). CDR1 is given as SGHTA and CDR2 as FQGNSA, both from the germline V gene. The CDR3 runs 15 residues from the cysteine to the phenylalanine. Solely the CDR3 DNA is kept, with 45 bases framed from the first base. The V end loses 3 bases and the J end loses 1 base, and a stretch of 13 bases separates them. Library construction relied on the immunoSEQ multiplex PCR assay. The clones in this table, taken by TCRdb from immuneACCESS, are in-frame only. Not every clone is retained; where verified, under half of the shortfall comes from an unresolved V gene, and the cause of the rest is unknown. In this sample the table shows 64,000 or so clones, roughly 96% of which occur a single time. The ten largest clones represent roughly 0.2% of the sample.

The rearranged chain carries TRBV7-2 and TRBJ2-7; the D segment could be TRBD2, given 6 matching bases. This TCR was sampled from a human donor in good health. Source material: T cells isolated from PBMCs. At the DNA level, the sequence is TGTGCCAGCAGCTTGTCCTCAGGGAGGTCCTACGAGCAGTACTTC. The translation is CASSLSSGRSYEQYF.